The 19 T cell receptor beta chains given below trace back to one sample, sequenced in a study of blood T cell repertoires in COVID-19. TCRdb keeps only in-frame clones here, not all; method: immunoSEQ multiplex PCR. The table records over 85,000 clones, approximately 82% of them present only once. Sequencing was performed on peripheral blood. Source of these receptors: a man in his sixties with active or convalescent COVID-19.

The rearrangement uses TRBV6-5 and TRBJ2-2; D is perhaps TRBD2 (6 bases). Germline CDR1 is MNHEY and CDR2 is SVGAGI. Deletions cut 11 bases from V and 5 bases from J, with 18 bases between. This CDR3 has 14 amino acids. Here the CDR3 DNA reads TGTGCCGCTGTGGGTCAGGGAGGAACCGGGGAGCTGTTTTTT. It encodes CAAVGQGGTGELFF.

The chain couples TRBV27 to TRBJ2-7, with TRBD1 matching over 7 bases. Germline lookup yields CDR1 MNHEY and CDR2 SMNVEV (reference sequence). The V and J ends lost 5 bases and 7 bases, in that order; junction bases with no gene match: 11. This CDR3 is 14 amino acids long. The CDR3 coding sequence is TGTGCCAGCAGTAAATTCCAGGGGGTAGGGGAGCAGTACGTC. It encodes CASSKFQGVGEQYV.

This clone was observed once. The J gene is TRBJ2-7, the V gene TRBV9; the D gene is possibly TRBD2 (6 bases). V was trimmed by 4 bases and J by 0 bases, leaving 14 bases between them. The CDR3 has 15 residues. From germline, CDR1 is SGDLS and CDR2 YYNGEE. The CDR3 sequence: CASSPGTLPSYEQYF. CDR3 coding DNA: TGTGCCAGCAGCCCCGGGACTCTTCCCTCCTACGAGCAGTACTTC.

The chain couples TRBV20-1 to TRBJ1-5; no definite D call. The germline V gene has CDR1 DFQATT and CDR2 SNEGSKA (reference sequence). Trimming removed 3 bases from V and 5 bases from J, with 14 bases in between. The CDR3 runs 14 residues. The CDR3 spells CSASLRIEDQPQHF. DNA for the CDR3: TGCAGTGCTAGTCTCCGAATCGAGGATCAGCCCCAGCATTTT.

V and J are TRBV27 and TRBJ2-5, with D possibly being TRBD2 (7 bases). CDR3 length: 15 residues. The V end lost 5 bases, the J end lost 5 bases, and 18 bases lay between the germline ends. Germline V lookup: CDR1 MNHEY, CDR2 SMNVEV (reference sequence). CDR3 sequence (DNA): TGTGCCAGCAGTCAAGGGGTAGGGGGAGGGGAGACCCAGTACTTC. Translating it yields CASSQGVGGGETQYF.

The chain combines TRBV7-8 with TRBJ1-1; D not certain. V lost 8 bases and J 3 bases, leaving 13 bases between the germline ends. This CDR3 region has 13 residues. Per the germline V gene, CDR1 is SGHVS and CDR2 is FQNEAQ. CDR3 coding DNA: TGTGCCAGCGGACTAGGACGGGACACTGAAGCTTTCTTT. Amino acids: CASGLGRDTEAFF. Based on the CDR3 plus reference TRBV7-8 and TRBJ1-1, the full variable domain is GAGVSQSPRYKVAKRGQDVALRCDPISGHVSLFWYQQALGQGPEFLTYFQNEAQLDKSGLPSDRFFAERPEGSVSTLKIQRTQQEDSAVYLCASGLGRDTEAFFGQGTRLTVV.

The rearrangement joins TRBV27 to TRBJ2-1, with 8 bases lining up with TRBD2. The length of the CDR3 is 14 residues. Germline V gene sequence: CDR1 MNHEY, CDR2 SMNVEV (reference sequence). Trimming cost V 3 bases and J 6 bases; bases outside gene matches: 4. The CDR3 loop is CASSFYAGGNEQFF. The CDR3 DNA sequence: TGTGCCAGCAGTTTTTACGCGGGAGGCAATGAGCAGTTCTTC.

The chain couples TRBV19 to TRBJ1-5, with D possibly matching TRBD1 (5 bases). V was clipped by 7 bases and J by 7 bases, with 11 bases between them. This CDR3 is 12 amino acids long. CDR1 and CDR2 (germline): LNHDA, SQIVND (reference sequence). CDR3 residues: CASTWGRQPQHF. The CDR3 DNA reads TGTGCCAGTACTTGGGGCCGCCAGCCCCAGCATTTT.

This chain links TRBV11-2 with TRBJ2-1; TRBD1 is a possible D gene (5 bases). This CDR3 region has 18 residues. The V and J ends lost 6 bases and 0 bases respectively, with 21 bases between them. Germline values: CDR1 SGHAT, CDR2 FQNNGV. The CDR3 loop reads CASSLYPPAGHSYNEQFF. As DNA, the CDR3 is TGTGCCAGCAGTCTCTATCCCCCTGCAGGGCACTCCTACAATGAGCAGTTCTTC.

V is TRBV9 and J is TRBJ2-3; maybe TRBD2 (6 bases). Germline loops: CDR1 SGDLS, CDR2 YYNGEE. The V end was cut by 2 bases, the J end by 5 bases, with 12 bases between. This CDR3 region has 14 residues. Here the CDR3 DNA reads TGTGCCAGCAGCGTGGTGGGGGGTATAGATACGCAGTATTTT. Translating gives CASSVVGGIDTQYF.

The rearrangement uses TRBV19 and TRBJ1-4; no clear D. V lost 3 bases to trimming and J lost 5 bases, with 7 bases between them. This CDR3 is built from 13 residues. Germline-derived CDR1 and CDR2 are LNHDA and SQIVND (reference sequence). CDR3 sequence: CASSMLQNEKLFF. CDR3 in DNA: TGTGCCAGTAGTATGTTGCAGAATGAAAAACTGTTTTTT.

The CDR3 spells CSVEDTGGAGYGYTF. CDR3 coding DNA: TGCAGCGTTGAGGATACAGGGGGCGCAGGCTATGGCTACACCTTC. The chain joins TRBV29-1 to TRBJ1-2; 9 nucleotides match TRBD1. The V gene's germline CDR1 is SQVTM and CDR2 ANQGSEA. V trimming: 3 bases; J trimming: 4 bases; junction bases outside the gene matches: 9. This CDR3 has 15 amino acids.

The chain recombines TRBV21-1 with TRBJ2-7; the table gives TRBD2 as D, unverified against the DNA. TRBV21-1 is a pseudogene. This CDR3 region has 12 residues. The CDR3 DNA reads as TGTGCCAGCAGCAAAAGGGAGGGAGAGCAGTACGTC. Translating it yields CASSKREGEQYV.

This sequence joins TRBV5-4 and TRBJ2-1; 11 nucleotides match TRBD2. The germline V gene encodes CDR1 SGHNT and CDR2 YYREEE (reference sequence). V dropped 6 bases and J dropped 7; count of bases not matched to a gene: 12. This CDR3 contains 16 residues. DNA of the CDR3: TGTGCCAGCACCTACCCCGGGGCTAGCGGGAGGAATGAGCAGTTCTTC. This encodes CASTYPGASGRNEQFF. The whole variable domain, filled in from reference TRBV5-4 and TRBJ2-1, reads ETGVTQSPTHLIKTRGQQVTLRCSSQSGHNTVSWYQQALGQGPQFIFQYYREEENGRGNFPPRFSGLQFPNYSSELNVNALELDDSALYLCASTYPGASGRNEQFFGPGTRLTVL.

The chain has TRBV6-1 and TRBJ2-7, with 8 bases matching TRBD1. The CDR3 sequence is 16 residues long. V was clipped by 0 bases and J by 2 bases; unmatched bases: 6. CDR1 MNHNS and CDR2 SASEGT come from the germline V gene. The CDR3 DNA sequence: TGTGCCAGCAGTGAAGCGCCCAGGGGGCTCACCTACGAGCAGTACTTC. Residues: CASSEAPRGLTYEQYF.

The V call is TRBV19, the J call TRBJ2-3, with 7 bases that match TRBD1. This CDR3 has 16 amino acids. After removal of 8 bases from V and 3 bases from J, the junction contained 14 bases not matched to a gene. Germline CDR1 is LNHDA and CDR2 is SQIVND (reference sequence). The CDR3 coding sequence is TGTGCCAGTTCAGACAGGGTCTCAATTAGTACAGATACGCAGTATTTT. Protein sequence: CASSDRVSISTDTQYF.

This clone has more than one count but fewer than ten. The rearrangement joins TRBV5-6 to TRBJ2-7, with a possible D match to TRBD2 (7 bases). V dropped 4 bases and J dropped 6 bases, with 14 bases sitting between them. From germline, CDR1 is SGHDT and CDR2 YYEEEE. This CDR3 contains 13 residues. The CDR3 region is CASSLVGGREQYV. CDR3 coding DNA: TGTGCCAGCAGCCTGGTCGGGGGGCGCGAGCAGTACGTC.

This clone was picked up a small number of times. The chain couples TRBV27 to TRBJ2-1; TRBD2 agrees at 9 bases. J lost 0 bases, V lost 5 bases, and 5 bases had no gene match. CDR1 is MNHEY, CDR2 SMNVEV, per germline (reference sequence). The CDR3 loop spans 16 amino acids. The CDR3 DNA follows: TGTGCCAGCAGTACCAATAGCGGGAGCTCCTACAATGAGCAGTTCTTC. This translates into CASSTNSGSSYNEQFF.

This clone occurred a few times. This CDR3 is CASSHPWDIKSDTGELFF. CDR3 nucleotides: TGTGCCAGCAGTCACCCTTGGGACATCAAATCGGACACCGGGGAGCTGTTTTTT. V and J are TRBV2 and TRBJ2-2, with D perhaps TRBD1 (6 bases). Germline CDR1 reads SNHLY; CDR2 reads FYNNEI. Trimming removed 5 bases at V and 3 bases at J, with 22 bases between. The CDR3 spans 18 residues. The full variable domain, in which reference TRBV2 and TRBJ2-2 provide the parts outside the CDR3, is EPEVTQTPSHQVTQMGQEVILRCVPISNHLYFYWYRQILGQKVEFLVSFYNNEISEKSEIFDDQFSVERPDGSNFTLKIRSTKLEDSAMYFCASSHPWDIKSDTGELFFGEGSRLTVL.